This T cell receptor (beta chain) came from a study of blood T cell repertoires in COVID-19. Study information: T cells, B-cell-depleted T cells, or PBMCs provided the cDNA or gDNA that served as material.

Only in-frame clones appear in the TCRdb table, and some are missing; sequencing was by immunoSEQ multiplex PCR. Of 95,000 to 110,000 clones in the sample, around nine tenths were seen once. CDR3 length: 17 residues. J gave up 6 bases and V 5 bases, and 18 bases lay outside the gene matches. Germline assignment: CDR1 SQVTM and CDR2 ANQGSEA. The sample taken for sequencing was peripheral blood. The TCR was taken from a woman in her 30s with acute or convalescent COVID-19. This rearrangement joins TRBV29-1 to TRBJ1-2; TRBD1 matches at 10 bases. The CDR3 DNA reads as TGCAGCGTTACCCCGAGGGCGCTGGGACAGGGGAGGGATGGCTACACCTTC. This encodes CSVTPRALGQGRDGYTF.